Below, one TCR beta chain is given with its context. The antigen is unknown. Being off target in a library aimed at alpha chains, this beta chain has a size of little meaning. The data derive from a study of spatial heterogeneity in lung cancer. Each CDR3 protein gets one entry after TCRdb re-called the 5' RACE reads with MiXCR. This table has some 10,000 distinct CDR3 sequences, less than 7.5% appearing once. Study-level results: Tallies of expanded TCRs, which were sorted into ubiquitous and regional groups, correlated with counts of ubiquitous and regional nonsynonymous mutations, respectively. One measure, the expanded intratumoral alpha and beta TCR count, tracked tumor mutation counts. Coverage of tumor T cells, by estimate, reached roughly 7% for alpha chains and 11% to 15% for beta chains.

The V gene lost 4 bases and the J gene lost 6 bases, with 16 bases spanning the gap. This CDR3 spans 15 amino acids. Per germline, CDR1 SGHAT and CDR2 FQNNGV. As for time point: sample taken at primary tumor resection. This rearrangement joins TRBV11-2 to TRBJ1-3; D uncertain. Sequences were derived from lung tumor tissue, sampled at surgery. This sequence originates from a male donor with early-stage non-small cell lung cancer. The CDR3 here is CASSSDWVTENTIYF. CDR3 coding DNA: TGTGCCAGCAGCTCTGACTGGGTGACGGAAAACACCATATATTTT.